This record looks at one T cell receptor beta chain sequence and its context. These data are taken from a study of cytomegalovirus exposure and HLA in healthy donors. The PCR ran on 60 Vbeta and 13 Jbeta primers. Profiling relied on immunoSEQ multiplex PCR, and the TCRdb table lists in-frame clones only, not all of them. Recorded for this sample: approximately 140,000 clones. The ends were cut back, 5 bases at V and 1 base at J, with 14 bases in the middle. The CDR3 is 15 amino acids. Germline loops: CDR1 LNHDA, CDR2 SQIVND (reference sequence). This chain links TRBV19 with TRBJ1-1, with D possibly TRBD1 on 6 matching bases. Sequenced: PBMCs. The receptor comes from a man aged 35-49 years in good health and CMV-seronegative. The CDR3 DNA reads as TGTGCCAGTAGTGCTCGGGACAACCCGAACACTGAAGCTTTCTTT. This gives the protein CASSARDNPNTEAFF.